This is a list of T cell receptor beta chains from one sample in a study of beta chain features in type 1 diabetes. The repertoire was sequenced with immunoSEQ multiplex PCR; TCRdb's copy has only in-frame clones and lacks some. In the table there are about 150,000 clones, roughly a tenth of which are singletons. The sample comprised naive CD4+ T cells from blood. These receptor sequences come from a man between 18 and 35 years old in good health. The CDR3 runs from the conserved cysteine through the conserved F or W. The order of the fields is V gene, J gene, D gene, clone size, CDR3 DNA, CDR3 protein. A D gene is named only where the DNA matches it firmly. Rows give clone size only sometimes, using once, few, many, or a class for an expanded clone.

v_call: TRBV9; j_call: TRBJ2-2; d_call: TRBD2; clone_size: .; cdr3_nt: TGTGCCAGCAGCGTAACTAGCGGGGTAGTCACCGGGGAGCTGTTTTTT; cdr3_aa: CASSVTSGVVTGELFF
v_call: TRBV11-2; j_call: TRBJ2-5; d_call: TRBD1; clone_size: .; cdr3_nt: TGTGCCAGCAGCTTAGATGGCCCGGGACAGGGATCAGAGACCCAGTACTTC; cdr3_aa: CASSLDGPGQGSETQYF
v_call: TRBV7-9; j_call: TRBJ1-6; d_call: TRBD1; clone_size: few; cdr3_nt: TGTGCCAGCAGCTCTGGGGCCGGGACAGAATTTAATTCACCCCTCCACTTT; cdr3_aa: CASSSGAGTEFNSPLHF
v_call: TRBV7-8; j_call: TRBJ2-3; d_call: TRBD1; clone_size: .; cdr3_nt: TGTGCCAGCAGCGCGCAGGGGGCTTTGGCAGATACGCAGTATTTT; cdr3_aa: CASSAQGALADTQYF
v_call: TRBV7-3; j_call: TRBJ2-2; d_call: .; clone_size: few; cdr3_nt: TGTGCCAGCAGCTCAGGACAGTCCACCGGGGAGCTGTTTTTT; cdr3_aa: CASSSGQSTGELFF
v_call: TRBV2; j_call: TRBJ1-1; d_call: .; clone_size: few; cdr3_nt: TGTGCCAGCAGCGACAGACTTGAAGCTTTCTTT; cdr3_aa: CASSDRLEAFF
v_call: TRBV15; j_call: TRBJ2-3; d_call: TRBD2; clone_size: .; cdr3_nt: TGTGCCACCAGCAGAGATATAGCTAGCGGGGGGGCAGATACGCAGTATTTT; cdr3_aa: CATSRDIASGGADTQYF
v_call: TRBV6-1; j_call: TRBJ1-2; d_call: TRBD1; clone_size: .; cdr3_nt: TGTGCCAGCAGTGCAAAGGGACAGCCCTTTGATGGCTACACCTTC; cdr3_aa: CASSAKGQPFDGYTF
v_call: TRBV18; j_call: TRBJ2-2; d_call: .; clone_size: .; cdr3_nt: TGTGCCAGCTCACCACAGGGACAACCGAACACCGGGGAGCTGTTTTTT; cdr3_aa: CASSPQGQPNTGELFF
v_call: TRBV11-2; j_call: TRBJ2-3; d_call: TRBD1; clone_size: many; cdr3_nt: TGTGCCAGCAGCTTCGGGACAGGGGTACATTTT; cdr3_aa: CASSFGTGVHF
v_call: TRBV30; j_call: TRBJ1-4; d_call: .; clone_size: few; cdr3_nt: TGTGCCTGGAGTTCCCGGGCAACTAATGAAAAACTGTTTTTT; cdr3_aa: CAWSSRATNEKLFF
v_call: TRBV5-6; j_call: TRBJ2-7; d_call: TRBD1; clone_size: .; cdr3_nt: TGTGCCAGCAGCCCGGACAGGGCTTACGAGCAGTACTTC; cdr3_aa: CASSPDRAYEQYF
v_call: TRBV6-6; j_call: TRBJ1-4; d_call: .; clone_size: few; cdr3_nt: TGTGCCAGCAGTTACTTGGACAGTGGACGACAAGGGAAACTGTTTTTT; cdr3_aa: CASSYLDSGRQGKLFF
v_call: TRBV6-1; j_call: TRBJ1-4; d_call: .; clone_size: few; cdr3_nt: TGTGCCAGCACAAGCTTACCGCGAGGTGAAAAACTGTTTTTT; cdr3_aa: CASTSLPRGEKLFF
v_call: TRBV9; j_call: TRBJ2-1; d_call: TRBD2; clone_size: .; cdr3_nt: TGTGCCAGCAGCGAGCCCGGGACTAGCGGGCCCCGGCAGCAGTTCTTC; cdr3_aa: CASSEPGTSGPRQQFF
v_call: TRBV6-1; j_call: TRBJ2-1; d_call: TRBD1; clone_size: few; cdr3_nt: TGTGCCAGCAGAGTCCGGACAGGGGGTGGGGATGAGCAGTTCTTC; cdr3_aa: CASRVRTGGGDEQFF
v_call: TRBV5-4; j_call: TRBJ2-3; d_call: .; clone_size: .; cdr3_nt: TGTGCCAGCAGCCGCCAGGATACGCAGTATTTT; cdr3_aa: CASSRQDTQYF
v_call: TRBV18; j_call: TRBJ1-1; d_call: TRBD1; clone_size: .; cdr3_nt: TGTGCCAGCTCTCCGGACAGGGCTGAAGCTTTCTTT; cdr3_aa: CASSPDRAEAFF
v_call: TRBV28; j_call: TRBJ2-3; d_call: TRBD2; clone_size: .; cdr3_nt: TGTGCCAGCAGAGCGGGGGTCGGGCAGTATTTT; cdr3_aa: CASRAGVGQYF
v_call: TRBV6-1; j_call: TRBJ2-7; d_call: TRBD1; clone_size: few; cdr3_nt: TGTGCCAGCAGTGTCATCGGGACAGGGGCTCTCCACGAGCAGTACTTC; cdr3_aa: CASSVIGTGALHEQYF
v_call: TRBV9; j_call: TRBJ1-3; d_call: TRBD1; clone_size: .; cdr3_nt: TGTGCCAGCAGCGCGGACAGGTTTTCAGGAAACACCATATATTTT; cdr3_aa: CASSADRFSGNTIYF
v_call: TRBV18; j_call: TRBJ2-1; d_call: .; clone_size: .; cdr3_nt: TGTACCAGCTCACCAACCGAGCACAATGAGCAGTTCTTC; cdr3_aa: CTSSPTEHNEQFF
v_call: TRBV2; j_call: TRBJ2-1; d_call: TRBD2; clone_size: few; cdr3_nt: TGTGCCAGCCCCCCACTAGCGGGGCCCGAGCAGTTCTTC; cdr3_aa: CASPPLAGPEQFF
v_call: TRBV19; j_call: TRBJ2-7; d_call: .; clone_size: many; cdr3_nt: TGTGCCTCGGCACAGGGCCACGAGCAGTACTTC; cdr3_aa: CASAQGHEQYF
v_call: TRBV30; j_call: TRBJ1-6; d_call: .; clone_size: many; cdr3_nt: TGTGCCTGGAGCGGGAAGAATAATTCACCCCTCCACTTT; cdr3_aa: CAWSGKNNSPLHF
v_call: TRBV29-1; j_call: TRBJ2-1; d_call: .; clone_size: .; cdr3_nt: TGCAGCGTTGAAGTAGGGGGGCAGTTCTTC; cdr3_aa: CSVEVGGQFF
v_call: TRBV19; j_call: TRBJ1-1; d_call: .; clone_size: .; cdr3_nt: TGTGCCAGTCGGGTGGAATACACTGAAGCTTTCTTT; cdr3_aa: CASRVEYTEAFF
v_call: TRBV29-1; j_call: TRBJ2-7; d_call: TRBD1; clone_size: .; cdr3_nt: TGCAGCGTAGAGAGGACAGGTATGAACGAGCAGTACTTC; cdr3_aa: CSVERTGMNEQYF
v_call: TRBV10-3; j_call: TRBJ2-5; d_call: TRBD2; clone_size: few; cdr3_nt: TGTGCCATCAGTGATGGGTCAGGGACTATCCAAGAGACCCAGTACTTC; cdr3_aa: CAISDGSGTIQETQYF
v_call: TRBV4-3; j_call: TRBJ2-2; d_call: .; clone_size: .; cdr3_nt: TGCGCCAGCAGCCAAGACGTTTTAGGGGACACCGGGGAGCTGTTTTTT; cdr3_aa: CASSQDVLGDTGELFF
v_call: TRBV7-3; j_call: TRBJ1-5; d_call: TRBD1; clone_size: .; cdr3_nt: TGTGCCAGCAGCACCCGACAGGGCTCGGATCAGCCCCAGCATTTT; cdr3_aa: CASSTRQGSDQPQHF
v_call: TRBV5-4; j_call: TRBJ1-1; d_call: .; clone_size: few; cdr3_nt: TGTGCCAGCAGCCGTGCGGGGGGCGCGAGGACTGAAGCTTTCTTT; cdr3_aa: CASSRAGGARTEAFF
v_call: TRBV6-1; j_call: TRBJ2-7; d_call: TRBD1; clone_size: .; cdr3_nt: TGTGCCAGCCGGACAGGGCGGACCTACGAGCAGTACTTC; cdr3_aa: CASRTGRTYEQYF
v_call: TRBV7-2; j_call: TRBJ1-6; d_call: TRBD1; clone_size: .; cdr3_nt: TGTGCCAGCAGCTTAGCCCCCGGACAGGGTAGTTCACCCCTCCACTTT; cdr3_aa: CASSLAPGQGSSPLHF
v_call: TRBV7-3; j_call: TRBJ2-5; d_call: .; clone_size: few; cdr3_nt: TGTGCCAGCAGCTTAGGGGGTCGAGGGGGGGCACAAGAGACCCAGTACTTC; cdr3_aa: CASSLGGRGGAQETQYF
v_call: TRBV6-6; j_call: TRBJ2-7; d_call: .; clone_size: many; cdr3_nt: TGTGCCAGCAGTTACTCGAGGGCAGGGGACTACGAGCAGTACTTC; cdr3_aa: CASSYSRAGDYEQYF
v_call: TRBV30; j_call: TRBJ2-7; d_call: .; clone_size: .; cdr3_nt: TGTGCCTGGAGTGTAGGGGTGAGCTCCTACGAGCAGTACTTC; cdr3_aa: CAWSVGVSSYEQYF
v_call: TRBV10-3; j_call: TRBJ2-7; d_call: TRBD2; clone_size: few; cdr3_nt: TGTGCCATCACTGATGGGGGGGGGTACTACGAGCAGTACTTC; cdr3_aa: CAITDGGGYYEQYF
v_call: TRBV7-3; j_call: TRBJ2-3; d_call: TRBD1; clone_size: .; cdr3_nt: TGTGCCAGCAGCCCGGACAGGGATGGCACAGATACGCAGTATTTT; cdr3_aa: CASSPDRDGTDTQYF
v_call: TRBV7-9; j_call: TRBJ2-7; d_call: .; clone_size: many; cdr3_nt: TGTGCCAGCAGCCCCAGGGAGGCGGGCGAGCAGTACTTC; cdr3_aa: CASSPREAGEQYF
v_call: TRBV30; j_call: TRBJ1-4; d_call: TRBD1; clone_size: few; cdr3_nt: TGTGCCTGGAGTGTACGATGGACAGGGAGTGAAAAACTGTTTTTT; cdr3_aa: CAWSVRWTGSEKLFF
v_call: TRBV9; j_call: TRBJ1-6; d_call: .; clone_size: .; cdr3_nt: TGTGCCAGCAGCGTAGAGTCACTGGATTCACCCCTCCACTTT; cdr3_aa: CASSVESLDSPLHF
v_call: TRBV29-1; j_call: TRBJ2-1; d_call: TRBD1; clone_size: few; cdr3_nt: TGCAGCGTCGGGGGAGTAAGGGGACAGGGATCCTACAATGAGCAGTTCTTC; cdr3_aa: CSVGGVRGQGSYNEQFF
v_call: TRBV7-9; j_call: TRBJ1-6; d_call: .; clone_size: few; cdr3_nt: TGTGCCAGCAGCCTATCGGGGGGAGTACTGAATTCACCCCTCCACTTT; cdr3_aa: CASSLSGGVLNSPLHF
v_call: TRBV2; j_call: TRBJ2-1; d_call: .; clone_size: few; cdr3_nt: TGTGCCAGCAGGAACAGGGAACTGTACGGTGAGCAGTTCTTC; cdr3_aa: CASRNRELYGEQFF
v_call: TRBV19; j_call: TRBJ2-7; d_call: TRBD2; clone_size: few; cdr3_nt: TGTGCCAGTAGCCCCACCGGGGGGTCCTACGAGCAGTACTTC; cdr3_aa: CASSPTGGSYEQYF
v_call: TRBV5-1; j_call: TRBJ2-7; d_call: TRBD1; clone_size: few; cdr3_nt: TGCGCCAGCAAGGGGACAGGGGGGTACGAGCAGTACTTC; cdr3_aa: CASKGTGGYEQYF
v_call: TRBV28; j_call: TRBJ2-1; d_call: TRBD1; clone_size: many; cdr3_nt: TGTGCCAGCAGGACGTTTGGGGCCCAGGGACAGGGGGCCTACAATGAGCAGTTCTTC; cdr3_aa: CASRTFGAQGQGAYNEQFF
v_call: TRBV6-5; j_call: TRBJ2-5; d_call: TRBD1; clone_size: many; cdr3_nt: TGTGCCAGCAGCCGGACAGGGGAAGGGGAAGAGACCCAGTACTTC; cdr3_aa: CASSRTGEGEETQYF